These 30 T cell receptor beta chains originate from one sample sequenced in a study of early T cells in non-severe SARS-CoV-2 infection. TCRdb re-called the 5' RACE reads with MiXCR, one entry per CDR3 protein. The sample lists 50,000 to 60,000 distinct CDR3 sequences, roughly 11% occurring once. Sequenced material: whole blood. These receptors all come from an adult who was a healthcare worker with PCR-confirmed SARS-CoV-2 infection or an uninfected control (not recorded which).

This clonotype was seen more than once but under ten times. The CDR3 bases are TGTGCCAGCAGCCGGGACAGGTACCAAGAGACCCAGTACTTC. Translating it yields CASSRDRYQETQYF. This rearrangement joins TRBV7-2 to TRBJ2-5; 8 bases are a match to TRBD1. This CDR3 contains 14 residues. Germline values: CDR1 SGHTA, CDR2 FQGNSA. After removal of 5 bases from V and 0 bases from J, the junction contained 2 bases not matched to a gene.

This clonotype was detected only a few times. One end of the junction does not line up with germline, which may come from a read error. V gene TRBV28 combines with J gene TRBJ2-7; no reliable D call. The CDR3 consists of 11 residues. CDR1 and CDR2 (germline): MDHEN, SYDVKM. CDR3 protein: CASSRERSVRF. The DNA of the CDR3 is TGTGCCAGCAGCCGCGAAAGGTCTGTTCGCTTC. The variable domain in full, with the rest retrieved from reference TRBV28 and TRBJ2-7, is DVKVTQSSRYLVKRTGEKVFLECVQDMDHENMFWYRQDPGLGLRLIYFSYDVKMKEKGDIPEGYSVSREKKERFSLILESASTNQTSMYLCASSRERSVRFGPGTRLTVT.

This clonotype occurred a few times. V is TRBV20-1 and J is TRBJ2-5; D call uncertain. From germline, CDR1 is DFQATT and CDR2 SNEGSKA (reference sequence). This CDR3 is 12 amino acids long. The germline V and J ends were trimmed by 0 bases and 5 bases, with 7 bases remaining between them. CDR3 protein: CSARDMRETQYF. CDR3 DNA sequence: TGCAGTGCTAGAGATATGAGGGAGACCCAGTACTTC.

This clonotype was counted ten times or more. The chain carries TRBV21-1 and TRBJ2-5; the DNA was not used to check the table's D call, TRBD2. TRBV21-1 is described as a pseudogene. The CDR3 is 14 residues long. CDR3 residues: CATRTKSPSETQYF. The DNA of the CDR3 is TGTGCCACACGCACGAAAAGTCCCTCGGAGACCCAGTACTTC.

The chain carries TRBV20-1 and TRBJ2-7, with a tentative D call TRBD1 (6 bases). Trimming stripped 5 bases from V and 4 bases from J, with 12 bases between. Germline V lookup: CDR1 DFQATT, CDR2 SNEGSKA (reference sequence). The CDR3 contains 12 residues. The CDR3 protein is CSAFGGDYEQYF. The CDR3 nucleotides read TGCAGTGCTTTTGGGGGCGATTACGAGCAGTACTTC.

The CDR3 here is CASSARGTYSMNTEAFF. CDR3 in DNA: TGTGCCAGCAGCGCTCGCGGGACGTACTCCATGAACACTGAAGCTTTCTTT. The rearrangement joins TRBV5-6 to TRBJ1-1, with D perhaps TRBD1 (5 bases). Germline V CDR1 and CDR2: SGHDT, YYEEEE. The CDR3 covers 17 residues. V was cut by 4 bases and J by 0 bases, with 19 bases left in between.

The chain has TRBV11-3 and TRBJ1-6; 10 bases are a match to TRBD1. The J segment lost 7 bases and the V segment lost 5 bases, leaving 8 bases of the junction unmatched. The germline V gene has CDR1 SGHNT and CDR2 YENEEA. This CDR3 region has 16 residues. The CDR3 region is CASSPFLTGGNSPLHF. As DNA, the CDR3 is TGTGCCAGCAGCCCGTTTCTGACAGGGGGCAATTCACCCCTCCACTTT.

This clonotype was picked up a small number of times. This chain links TRBV5-1 with TRBJ1-6; D possibly corresponds to TRBD1 (5 bases). Germline CDR1 is SGHRS and CDR2 is YFSETQ. This CDR3 spans 14 amino acids. V was shortened by 4 bases and J by 10 bases, with 15 bases between the two germline ends. For the CDR3, the DNA is TGCGCCAGCAGCCCTCCCGGGACTTCGTCACCCCTCCACTTT. This codes for CASSPPGTSSPLHF.

The V gene is TRBV20-1, the J gene TRBJ2-7; a weak D match, TRBD2 (5 bases). In germline, CDR1 is DFQATT, CDR2 SNEGSKA (reference sequence). The CDR3 has 12 amino acids. Trimming pared 3 bases from V and 11 bases from J, leaving 17 bases between. CDR3 sequence (DNA): TGCAGTGCTAGTGTTTCGGCGGAGGAGAAGTACTTC. This sequence encodes CSASVSAEEKYF.

This clonotype was seen a few times. This sequence joins TRBV29-1 and TRBJ2-1; D assignment may be TRBD1 or TRBD2 (6 bases each). CDR1 is SQVTM, CDR2 ANQGSEA, per germline. V was pared by 7 bases and J by 14 bases, with 15 bases between. CDR3 length: 10 residues. The CDR3 reads CSALNREEFF. The CDR3 nucleotides read TGCAGCGCCCTCAACAGGGAGGAGTTCTTC.

CDR3 nucleotides: TGTGCCAGCAGTACCGACAGGGGGCCGATTTCCTACGAGCAGTACTTC. Residues: CASSTDRGPISYEQYF. The rearrangement joins TRBV6-6 to TRBJ2-7; 10 nucleotides agree with TRBD1. CDR3 length: 16 residues. V shed 5 bases, J shed 1 base, and the junction held 8 bases outside the gene matches. Germline CDR1 and CDR2: MNHNY and SVGAGI (reference sequence).

This chain links TRBV5-4 with TRBJ2-1, with 9 bases matching TRBD1. Germline lookup yields CDR1 SGHNT and CDR2 YYREEE (reference sequence). The CDR3 is 15 residues long. Trimming cost V 0 bases and J 5 bases; bases outside gene matches: 3. CDR3 region: CASSLEGQGDNEQFF. In DNA form, the CDR3 reads TGTGCCAGCAGCTTGGAGGGACAGGGAGACAATGAGCAGTTCTTC.

This clonotype has at least ten counts. The chain carries TRBV20-1 and TRBJ2-5; 11 bases line up with TRBD2. This CDR3 has 16 residues. Unmatched junction bases numbered 7, after V lost 3 bases and J lost 1 base. The germline V gene encodes CDR1 DFQATT and CDR2 SNEGSKA (reference sequence). The CDR3 coding sequence is TGCAGTGCTAGTAGGACTAGCGGGTCCCTCCAAGAGACCCAGTACTTC. This translates into CSASRTSGSLQETQYF.

The chain couples TRBV20-1 to TRBJ2-6; D gene unclear. There are 16 residues in the CDR3. Germline CDR1 DFQATT, CDR2 SNEGSKA (reference sequence). V dropped 3 bases and J dropped 0 bases, with 12 bases sitting between them. The CDR3 is CSARDGGFSGANVLTF. The CDR3 nucleotides are TGCAGTGCTAGGGACGGCGGATTCTCTGGGGCCAACGTCCTGACTTTC.

V gene TRBV28 combines with J gene TRBJ2-7; D uncertain. Germline loops: CDR1 MDHEN, CDR2 SYDVKM. Deletions cut 11 bases from V and 5 bases from J, with 10 bases between. CDR3 length: 10 residues. Here the CDR3 reads CAGGNDEQYF. The CDR3 DNA follows: TGTGCCGGCGGAAACGACGAGCAGTACTTC.

This clonotype was found a few times. CDR3 coding DNA: TGTGCCAGCAGCTTAGTTTCGGAGACCCAGTACTTC. It specifies CASSLVSETQYF. V is TRBV7-2 and J is TRBJ2-5, with no clear D. Germline V gene sequence: CDR1 SGHTA, CDR2 FQGNSA. With 1 base removed from V and 5 bases from J, the gap between germline ends came to 5 bases. This CDR3 is built from 12 residues.

Only a few counts were recorded for this clonotype. The chain recombines TRBV5-5 with TRBJ2-3; D may be TRBD1 or TRBD2 (6 bases each). CDR1 is SGHKS and CDR2 is YYEKEE in the germline V gene (reference sequence). The CDR3 spans 15 residues. V dropped 3 bases and J dropped 4 bases, with 15 bases sitting between them. This CDR3 is CASSSMSGAADTQYF. The CDR3 DNA is TGTGCCAGCAGCTCTATGTCGGGGGCCGCAGATACGCAGTATTTT.

This clonotype was picked up many times. The chain joins TRBV28 to TRBJ1-1, with D perhaps TRBD1 (5 bases). The CDR3 is 11 residues long. Germline V CDR1 and CDR2: MDHEN, SYDVKM. V gave up 3 bases and J gave up 14 bases, with 13 bases separating them. The CDR3: CASSFRDVAFF. The CDR3 DNA reads TGTGCCAGCAGTTTCCGGGACGTGGCCTTCTTT.

This clonotype has more than one count but fewer than ten. This rearrangement joins TRBV28 to TRBJ1-4; a weak D match, TRBD1 (5 bases). This CDR3 contains 12 residues. V was clipped by 10 bases and J by 7 bases, with 13 bases between them. The germline gives CDR1 MDHEN, CDR2 SYDVKM. DNA of the CDR3: TGTGCCACTTCGGGGCCCCTTGAAAAACTGTTTTTT. Translated, it gives CATSGPLEKLFF.

This sequence joins TRBV30 and TRBJ1-1; 8 positions agree with TRBD1. Germline CDR1 reads GTSNPN; CDR2 reads SVGIG (reference sequence). J was trimmed by 1 base and V by 5 bases; bases with no gene match: 0. The CDR3 length is 12 residues. The CDR3 region is CAWDRGNTEAFF. In DNA, the CDR3 is TGTGCCTGGGACAGGGGGAACACTGAAGCTTTCTTT.

This clonotype was seen many times. The V and J genes are TRBV11-2 and TRBJ2-7; D is unresolved. The germline gives CDR1 SGHAT, CDR2 FQNNGV. The CDR3 runs 14 residues. Trimming left V 0 bases short and J 4 bases short, with 10 bases between. This CDR3 reads CASSLDLGRYEQYF. As DNA, the CDR3 is TGTGCCAGCAGCTTAGATCTTGGGCGATACGAGCAGTACTTC. Variable domain in full (rest from reference TRBV11-2 and TRBJ2-7): EAGVAQSPRYKIIEKRQSVAFWCNPISGHATLYWYQQILGQGPKLLIQFQNNGVVDDSQLPKDRFSAERLKGVDSTLKIQPAKLEDSAVYLCASSLDLGRYEQYFGPGTRLTVT.

The gene calls are TRBV29-1 and TRBJ2-7, with D tentatively TRBD2 (5 bases). The CDR3 is 10 amino acids. Deletions cut 7 bases from V and 8 bases from J, with 12 bases between. CDR1 is SQVTM, CDR2 ANQGSEA, per germline. DNA of the CDR3: TGCAGCGCCTCCGCGGGCAAGCAGTACTTC. Translating it yields CSASAGKQYF.

V usage is TRBV7-9 and J usage is TRBJ2-1; perhaps D is TRBD1 or TRBD2 (5 bases each). V lost 5 bases and J 8 bases, leaving 22 bases between the germline ends. The CDR3 has 16 amino acids. Germline CDR1 reads SEHNR; CDR2 reads FQNEAQ (reference sequence). The CDR3 protein is CASSIFRDRLKDEQFF. DNA for the CDR3: TGTGCCAGCAGCATCTTCCGGGACCGTCTTAAGGATGAGCAGTTCTTC.

This clonotype came up a few times. V gene TRBV3-1 combines with J gene TRBJ2-5; D gene unclear. The CDR3 sequence is 12 residues long. CDR1 is LGHDT, CDR2 YNNKEL, per germline (reference sequence). The V and J ends lost 6 bases and 4 bases respectively, with 9 bases between them. CDR3 protein: CASRLRGETQYF. CDR3 DNA: TGTGCCAGCAGACTTAGAGGAGAGACCCAGTACTTC.

Many counts were recorded for this clonotype. V and J are TRBV3-1 and TRBJ1-5; D uncertain. There are 14 residues in the CDR3. V lost 3 bases, J lost 4 bases, and 10 bases lay in between. CDR1 and CDR2 from the germline V gene are LGHDT and YNNKEL (reference sequence). The DNA of the CDR3 is TGTGCCAGCAGCCATGGGCAGGTTAATCAGCCCCAGCATTTT. Translation: CASSHGQVNQPQHF.

This clonotype was counted only a few times. The chain combines TRBV5-1 with TRBJ2-5; no reliable D call. The germline V gene has CDR1 SGHRS and CDR2 YFSETQ. The CDR3 covers 14 residues. V lost 0 bases and J 4 bases, leaving 10 bases between the germline ends. As DNA, the CDR3 is TGCGCCAGCAGCTTGGGTAGTGATGGAGAGACCCAGTACTTC. Translated, it gives CASSLGSDGETQYF.

Ten or more counts support this clonotype. The rearrangement uses TRBV2 and TRBJ2-3, with 9 nucleotides matching TRBD1. After removal of 8 bases from V and 4 bases from J, the junction contained 13 bases not matched to a gene. Per germline, CDR1 SNHLY and CDR2 FYNNEI. The CDR3 is 16 amino acids. The CDR3 nucleotides read TGTGCCAGCTCTTATGACCGGGACAGGGAAGCAGATACGCAGTATTTT. This codes for CASSYDRDREADTQYF.

The chain uses TRBV28 and TRBJ2-7; D is possibly TRBD1 or TRBD2 (6 bases each). CDR3 size: 17 residues. Per the germline V gene, CDR1 is MDHEN and CDR2 is SYDVKM. With 4 bases removed from V and 7 bases from J, the gap between germline ends came to 26 bases. CDR3 in amino acids: CASSSPPKARGGREQYF. DNA of the CDR3: TGTGCCAGCAGTTCCCCTCCGAAGGCCAGGGGAGGAAGGGAGCAGTACTTC.

This clonotype has more than one count but fewer than ten. This chain links TRBV29-1 with TRBJ2-7; D is ambiguous. From germline, CDR1 is SQVTM and CDR2 ANQGSEA. The length of the CDR3 is 13 residues. V was clipped by 4 bases and J by 0 bases, with 10 bases between them. CDR3 bases: TGCAGCGTTGTCTGGCCTTCCTCCTACGAGCAGTACTTC. This codes for CSVVWPSSYEQYF.

The CDR3 DNA reads TGTGCCAGCAGCTTTTCCCGGGACGAAAAAGAGCAGTACTTC. Translating it yields CASSFSRDEKEQYF. The V call is TRBV7-9, the J call TRBJ2-7, with D possibly called TRBD1 or TRBD2 (5 bases each). Trimming took off 3 bases at V and 7 bases at J, with 16 bases between the two ends. Germline V gene sequence: CDR1 SEHNR, CDR2 FQNEAQ (reference sequence). The CDR3 loop spans 14 amino acids.